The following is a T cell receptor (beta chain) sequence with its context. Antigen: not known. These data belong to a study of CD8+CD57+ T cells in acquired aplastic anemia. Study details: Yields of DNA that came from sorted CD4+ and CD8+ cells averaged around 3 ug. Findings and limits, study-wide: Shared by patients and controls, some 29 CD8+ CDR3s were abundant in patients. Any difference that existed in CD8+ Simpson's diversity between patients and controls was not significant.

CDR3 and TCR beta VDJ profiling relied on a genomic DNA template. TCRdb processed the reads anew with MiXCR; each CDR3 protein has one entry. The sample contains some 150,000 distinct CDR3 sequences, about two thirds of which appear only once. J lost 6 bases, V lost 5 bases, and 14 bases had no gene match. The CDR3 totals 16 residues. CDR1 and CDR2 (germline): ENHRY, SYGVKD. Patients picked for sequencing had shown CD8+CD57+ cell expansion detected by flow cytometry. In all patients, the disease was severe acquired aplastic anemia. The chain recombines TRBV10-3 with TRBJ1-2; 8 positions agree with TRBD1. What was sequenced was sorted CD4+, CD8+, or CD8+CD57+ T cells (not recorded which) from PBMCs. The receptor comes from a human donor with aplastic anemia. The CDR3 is CAISKRIQGASDGYTF. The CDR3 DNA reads TGTGCCATCAGTAAGAGAATCCAGGGGGCAAGCGATGGCTACACCTTC.